What follows are 27 T cell receptor beta chains derived from one specimen sequenced in a study of long-term antiretroviral therapy in people with HIV. At survey level, the immunoSEQ assay was run in its v3.0 version. The assay was immunoSEQ multiplex PCR, and TCRdb's table has in-frame clones only and misses some. Of around 19,000 clones in the sample, over 70% were seen once. The specimen was unsorted PBMCs, collected 1.2 years after starting antiretroviral therapy. The source of these receptors is a woman aged 40 to 55 with HIV.

The gene calls are TRBV7-2 and TRBJ2-7; 8 positions match TRBD1. The trim removed 1 base at V and 2 bases at J, leaving 1 base unmatched. Germline CDR1 reads SGHTA; CDR2 reads FQGNSA. The CDR3 has 14 amino acids. CDR3 bases: TGTGCCAGCAGCTTAGAACAGGGGGCCTACGAGCAGTACTTC. This gives the protein CASSLEQGAYEQYF.

This chain connects TRBV29-1 to TRBJ2-1, with 11 bases lining up with TRBD2. Germline assignment: CDR1 SQVTM and CDR2 ANQGSEA. This CDR3 is 17 amino acids long. The trim removed 4 bases at V and 6 bases at J, leaving 14 bases unmatched. DNA for the CDR3: TGCAGCGTTGTTTATAGCGGGAGGGCCTGGGGTCCCAATGAGCAGTTCTTC. Protein sequence: CSVVYSGRAWGPNEQFF.

This chain joins TRBV28 and TRBJ2-7, with D unclear. The CDR3 has 13 amino acids. Germline V gene sequence: CDR1 MDHEN, CDR2 SYDVKM. V was clipped by 3 bases and J by 2 bases, with 8 bases between them. CDR3 amino acids: CASSLGEAYEQYF. Written as DNA, the CDR3 is TGTGCCAGCAGTTTGGGCGAGGCCTACGAGCAGTACTTC.

A word on this clone: Germline is not matched at one junction end, which may reflect a read error. The V call is TRBV28, the J call TRBJ2-7; the match to TRBD2 covers 7 bases. CDR1 and CDR2 from the germline V gene are MDHEN and SYDVKM. This CDR3 region has 12 residues. CDR3 sequence reads: CASSLPGGTSVF. As DNA, the CDR3 is TGTGCCAGCAGCCTCCCGGGAGGTACCAGTGTCTTC.

The V gene is TRBV29-1, the J gene TRBJ2-7; D uncertain. Germline CDR1 SQVTM, CDR2 ANQGSEA. The CDR3 runs to 12 residues. Deletions cut 7 bases from V and 3 bases from J, with 13 bases between. DNA for the CDR3: TGCAGCGCCTGGACCAACCTCTACGAGCAGTACTTC. It translates to CSAWTNLYEQYF.

V and J are TRBV10-3 and TRBJ2-1; 8 positions match TRBD2. CDR1 and CDR2 from the germline V gene are ENHRY and SYGVKD. CDR3 length: 14 residues. Trimming cost V 10 bases and J 5 bases; bases outside gene matches: 10. In DNA, the CDR3 is TGTGCCAGTTCAGACAAGCGGGGGAACAATGAGCAGTTCTTC. Translation: CASSDKRGNNEQFF.

This chain connects TRBV13 to TRBJ2-7, with 8 bases identical to TRBD2. Germline V lookup: CDR1 PRHDT, CDR2 FYEKMQ (reference sequence). The CDR3 runs to 14 residues. Unmatched junction bases numbered 6, after V lost 6 bases and J lost 2 bases. This CDR3 is CASRESGSTYEQYF. CDR3 DNA: TGTGCCAGCAGGGAGAGCGGGAGTACCTACGAGCAGTACTTC.

The chain is built from TRBV7-9 and TRBJ2-3; D unresolved. Germline V gene lookup returns CDR1 SEHNR and CDR2 FQNEAQ (reference sequence). V shed 5 bases and J shed 3 bases, with 3 bases lying between them. The CDR3 length is 11 residues. CDR3 DNA sequence: TGTGCCAGCAGCAGGACAGATACGCAGTATTTT. It codes for CASSRTDTQYF.

The chain recombines TRBV7-2 with TRBJ2-6; 9 bases agree with TRBD2. The length of the CDR3 is 15 residues. V shed 3 bases and J 4 bases; nucleotides not matched to a gene: 1. Per the germline V gene, CDR1 is SGHTA and CDR2 is FQGNSA. In nucleotides, the CDR3 is TGTGCCAGCAGCTTTCTAGCGGGAGGGGCCAACGTCCTGACTTTC. This encodes CASSFLAGGANVLTF.

This clone appeared a single time. The chain uses TRBV19 and TRBJ1-2; no clear D gene. The germline gives CDR1 LNHDA, CDR2 SQIVND (reference sequence). V was cut by 7 bases and J by 2 bases, with 17 bases left in between. The CDR3 length is 15 residues. CDR3 DNA: TGTGCCAGTACTGAAGCAGCTGGCGCGAACTATGGCTACACCTTC. Translation: CASTEAAGANYGYTF.

The chain employs TRBV15 and TRBJ2-5, with 10 bases aligning to TRBD2. The CDR3 sequence is 16 residues long. CDR1 is LNHNV and CDR2 is YYDKDF in the germline V gene (reference sequence). The V gene end was trimmed by 1 base and the J gene end by 5 bases; junction bases not matched to a gene: 7. CDR3 bases: TGTGCCACCAGCAGAGTCTCTAGCGGGAGTATGGAGACCCAGTACTTC. The encoded protein is CATSRVSSGSMETQYF.

J is TRBJ2-1 and V is TRBV29-1, with a possible D match to TRBD2 (6 bases). Germline V lookup: CDR1 SQVTM, CDR2 ANQGSEA. This CDR3 has 14 amino acids. V lost 7 bases to trimming and J lost 0 bases, with 13 bases between them. The DNA for the CDR3 is TGCAGCGCCAGTAGCGGAAACTCCTACAATGAGCAGTTCTTC. Translated, it gives CSASSGNSYNEQFF.

This clone was seen more than once but under ten times. The chain couples TRBV5-1 to TRBJ1-2; TRBD1 matches at 7 bases. The CDR3 is made up of 12 amino acids. Germline CDR1 SGHRS, CDR2 YFSETQ. The V gene end was trimmed by 7 bases and the J gene end by 3 bases; junction bases not matched to a gene: 3. In DNA form, the CDR3 reads TGCGCCAGCCGGGGACAGCACTATGGCTACACCTTC. Translated, it gives CASRGQHYGYTF.

The chain combines TRBV7-6 with TRBJ2-2, with 8 nucleotides matching TRBD2. The V gene end was trimmed by 5 bases and the J gene end by 8 bases; junction bases not matched to a gene: 7. The CDR3 runs 14 residues. Looked up from germline, CDR1 is SGHVS and CDR2 is FNYEAQ. Written as DNA, the CDR3 is TGTGCCAGCAGCCTCGGGACTAGAGAAGGGGAGCTGTTTTTT. Protein sequence: CASSLGTREGELFF.

This CDR3 is CASSQTISLGGSGTDTQYF. The DNA for the CDR3 is TGCGCCAGCAGCCAGACGATCTCCCTGGGGGGGAGCGGCACAGATACGCAGTATTTT. The rearrangement links TRBV4-1 to TRBJ2-3, with 7 bases matching TRBD2. This CDR3 comprises 19 residues. V gave up 3 bases and J gave up 1 base; unmatched junction bases: 16. Germline V CDR1 and CDR2: MGHRA, YSYEKL.

This chain links TRBV28 with TRBJ2-7; TRBD2 agrees at 7 bases. The CDR3 sequence is 13 residues long. V lost 5 bases to trimming and J lost 3 bases; unmatched junction nucleotides: 4. Germline CDR1 reads MDHEN; CDR2 reads SYDVKM. The chain's CDR3 is CASSGGGYYEQYF. DNA of the CDR3: TGTGCCAGCAGTGGCGGGGGTTACTACGAGCAGTACTTC. The full variable domain, with the rest looked up from reference TRBV28 and TRBJ2-7, is DVKVTQSSRYLVKRTGEKVFLECVQDMDHENMFWYRQDPGLGLRLIYFSYDVKMKEKGDIPEGYSVSREKKERFSLILESASTNQTSMYLCASSGGGYYEQYFGPGTRLTVT.

V is TRBV11-2 and J is TRBJ2-1, with 9 positions matching TRBD2. The length of the CDR3 is 14 residues. V trimming: 5 bases; J trimming: 9 bases; junction bases outside the gene matches: 8. Germline V gives CDR1 SGHAT, CDR2 FQNNGV. CDR3 loop: CASSNSGRVAEQFF. Here the CDR3 DNA reads TGTGCCAGCAGCAATAGCGGGAGAGTAGCTGAGCAGTTCTTC.

The rearrangement links TRBV4-2 to TRBJ1-2; D is ambiguous. The CDR3 runs to 17 residues. Germline CDR1 is LGHNA and CDR2 is YNFKEQ. V lost 0 bases to trimming and J lost 2 bases, with 16 bases between them. The CDR3 loop reads CASSQDSGTALNYGYTF. The CDR3 coding sequence is TGTGCCAGCAGCCAAGATAGTGGTACGGCACTCAACTATGGCTACACCTTC.

The V gene is TRBV5-5, the J gene TRBJ2-7; 9 nucleotides match TRBD1. The ends lost 4 bases at V and 0 bases at J; junction bases unmatched: 17. Looked up from germline, CDR1 is SGHKS and CDR2 is YYEKEE (reference sequence). The CDR3 is 19 residues long. CDR3 amino acids: CASSPPQLGWGQGSYEQYF. CDR3 nucleotide sequence: TGTGCCAGCAGCCCCCCCCAACTAGGGTGGGGACAGGGCTCCTACGAGCAGTACTTC.

This chain uses TRBV9 with TRBJ2-3; the D gene is possibly TRBD1 (6 bases). Germline CDR1 reads SGDLS; CDR2 reads YYNGEE. V was trimmed by 3 bases and J by 0 bases, leaving 11 bases between them. There are 15 residues in the CDR3. Here the CDR3 reads CASSATGKSTDTQYF. For the CDR3, the DNA is TGTGCCAGCAGCGCGACAGGCAAAAGCACAGATACGCAGTATTTT.

The chain uses TRBV7-9 and TRBJ2-3, with TRBD2 as a possible D gene (5 bases). CDR1 is SEHNR and CDR2 is FQNEAQ in the germline V gene (reference sequence). This CDR3 region has 14 residues. Trimming took 3 bases from V and 2 from J, leaving 9 bases between them. The CDR3 protein is CASSLDLITDTQYF. DNA for the CDR3: TGTGCCAGCAGCTTGGACTTAATCACAGATACGCAGTATTTT.

The chain recombines TRBV5-4 with TRBJ2-1; 10 bases match TRBD2. CDR3 length equals 15 residues. V was clipped by 4 bases and J by 8 bases; unmatched bases: 9. Germline V gene lookup returns CDR1 SGHNT and CDR2 YYREEE (reference sequence). The CDR3 reads CASSRSSGRGDEQFF. Written as DNA, the CDR3 is TGTGCCAGCAGCCGATCTAGCGGGAGAGGCGATGAGCAGTTCTTC.

The chain links TRBV25-1 to TRBJ2-5, with unresolved D. Looked up from germline, CDR1 is MGHDK and CDR2 is SYGVNS. This CDR3 is built from 13 residues. Trimming removed 0 bases at V and 5 bases at J, with 7 bases between. DNA of the CDR3: TGTGCCAGCAGTGAATATTACGCGGAGACCCAGTACTTC. It specifies CASSEYYAETQYF.

This chain uses TRBV5-8 with TRBJ2-7; 8 nucleotides match TRBD1. The CDR3 is made up of 13 amino acids. CDR1 is SGHTS and CDR2 is YDEGEE in the germline V gene. Trimming removed 3 bases from V and 6 bases from J; junction bases left unmatched: 5. CDR3 residues: CASSSLDRGEQYF. CDR3 nucleotides: TGTGCCAGCAGCTCATTAGACAGGGGCGAGCAGTACTTC. Full variable domain (rest looked up from reference TRBV5-8 and TRBJ2-7): EAGVTQSPTHLIKTRGQQATLRCSPISGHTSVYWYQQALGLGLQFLLWYDEGEERNRGNFPPRFSGRQFPNYSSELNVNALELEDSALYLCASSSLDRGEQYFGPGTRLTVT.

J is TRBJ2-1 and V is TRBV27; 8 positions agree with TRBD2. V trimming: 4 bases; J trimming: 1 base; junction bases outside the gene matches: 3. Germline lookup yields CDR1 MNHEY and CDR2 SMNVEV (reference sequence). The CDR3 runs to 15 residues. As DNA, the CDR3 is TGTGCCAGCAGTTCAGCGGGAGTATCCTACAATGAGCAGTTCTTC. This sequence encodes CASSSAGVSYNEQFF.

V usage is TRBV28 and J usage is TRBJ1-2; D is undetermined. Germline lookup yields CDR1 MDHEN and CDR2 SYDVKM. V was trimmed by 3 bases and J by 6 bases, leaving 11 bases between them. The CDR3 is 13 residues long. The CDR3 nucleotides are TGTGCCAGCAGTTTCCCCTTTTGGGATGGCTACACCTTC. This encodes CASSFPFWDGYTF.

The sample holds a few counts of this clone. This rearrangement joins TRBV19 to TRBJ2-7; D possibly uses TRBD1 or TRBD2 (5 bases each). Germline V gives CDR1 LNHDA, CDR2 SQIVND (reference sequence). The CDR3 spans 13 residues. V was pared by 5 bases and J by 4 bases, with 12 bases between. In DNA, the CDR3 is TGTGCCAGTAGTCGGGGCTCCGCGTACGAGCAGTACTTC. Translated: CASSRGSAYEQYF.